This is a list of T cell receptor beta chains from one sample in a study of patients and donors after allogeneic stem cell transplantation. A single record per CDR3 protein comes from TCRdb applying MiXCR to the RT-PCR reads. Here the sample spans about 6,500 distinct CDR3 sequences, roughly 13% being singletons. Sequencing was carried out using blood, either unsorted or a sorted T cell fraction (not recorded which). Receptors originate from a human donor who was either an allogeneic HSCT recipient or a stem cell or donor lymphocyte infusion donor (not recorded which). It is not recorded whose cells these are; they may come from a transplant donor. Each CDR3 is given with its conserved first and last residue. A D gene is named only where the DNA matches it firmly. Where a row states a size, it is once, few, many or the class of an expanded clone; other rows omit it.

D	size	V	J	CDR3	DNA
NA	NA	TRBV19	TRBJ1-5	CASSRELANYQPQHF	TGTGCCAGTAGTCGCGAACTGGCTAATTATCAGCCCCAGCATTTT
TRBD1	few	TRBV5-4	TRBJ1-2	CASNNRGPTYGYTF	TGTGCCAGCAACAACAGGGGTCCAACCTATGGCTACACCTTC
NA	few	TRBV7-9	TRBJ1-4	CASSSFGGVVEKLFF	TGTGCCAGCAGCTCCTTTGGGGGGGTAGTTGAAAAACTGTTTTTT
NA	NA	TRBV7-9	TRBJ1-4	CASSWGTAVATNEKLFF	TGTGCCAGCAGCTGGGGGACGGCGGTTGCAACTAATGAAAAACTGTTTTTT
TRBD2	many	TRBV14	TRBJ2-1	CASSQALAGYNEQFF	TGTGCCAGCAGCCAAGCGCTAGCGGGGTACAATGAGCAGTTCTTC
TRBD1	few	TRBV7-6	TRBJ1-1	CASSLATGGLGTEAFF	TGTGCCAGCAGCTTAGCCACAGGGGGCCTTGGGACTGAAGCTTTCTTT
TRBD1	once	TRBV6-5	TRBJ2-2	CASSRQGNPGELFF	TGTGCCAGCAGTCGACAGGGGAACCCCGGGGAGCTGTTTTTT
TRBD1	medium-sized	TRBV4-3	TRBJ2-1	CASSQDPGGPYNEQFF	TGCGCCAGCAGCCAGGATCCAGGGGGCCCCTACAATGAGCAGTTCTTC
NA	many	TRBV14	TRBJ2-3	CASSPGRTQYF	TGTGCCAGCAGCCCCGGGCGAACGCAGTATTTT
NA	NA	TRBV18	TRBJ2-3	CASSLKVGVLDTQYF	TGTGCCAGCTCACTCAAAGTAGGAGTCCTAGATACGCAGTATTTT
NA	medium-sized	TRBV2	TRBJ2-5	CASSSSTVQETQYF	TGTGCCAGCAGCTCATCGACAGTGCAAGAGACCCAGTACTTC
NA	few	TRBV13	TRBJ2-7	CASSRGTFYEQYF	TGTGCCAGCAGCCGCGGGACTTTCTACGAGCAGTACTTC
TRBD1	many	TRBV6-2/TRBV6-3	TRBJ2-5	CASSDILGGDPETQYF	TGTGCCAGCAGCGATATATTAGGGGGCGATCCCGAGACCCAGTACTTC
NA	many	TRBV7-2	TRBJ2-3	CASSTDEDTQYF	TGTGCCAGCAGCACGGACGAGGATACGCAGTATTTT
TRBD2	NA	TRBV9	TRBJ2-3	CASSTPPGGAVDTQYF	TGTGCCAGCAGCACCCCTCCGGGGGGGGCCGTAGATACGCAGTATTTT
NA	NA	TRBV15	TRBJ2-1	CATSRDEGSYNEQFF	TGTGCCACCAGCAGAGATGAGGGCAGTTACAATGAGCAGTTCTTC
TRBD1	few	TRBV3-1	TRBJ2-7	CASSQPTGGTYEQYF	TGTGCCAGCAGCCAACCAACAGGGGGAACCTACGAGCAGTACTTC
NA	NA	TRBV4-2	TRBJ2-3	CASSQTGNTRTDTQYF	TGTGCCAGCAGCCAAACCGGGAATACTCGCACAGATACGCAGTATTTT
NA	many	TRBV5-6	TRBJ1-5	CASSEGVSNQPQHF	TGTGCCAGCAGCGAAGGGGTGAGCAATCAGCCCCAGCATTTT
NA	few	TRBV6-5	TRBJ2-7	CASGEPSYEQYF	TGTGCCAGCGGTGAGCCCTCCTACGAGCAGTACTTC
NA	few	TRBV7-9	TRBJ2-3	CASKVTDTQYF	TGTGCCAGCAAAGTCACAGATACGCAGTATTTT
TRBD2	few	TRBV3-1	TRBJ2-2	CASVSGGFAGELFF	TGTGCCAGCGTTAGCGGGGGTTTTGCCGGGGAGCTGTTTTTT
NA	many	TRBV4-2	TRBJ2-3	CASSQLGASDTDTQYF	TGTGCCAGCAGCCAGCTCGGGGCTAGCGACACAGATACGCAGTATTTT
TRBD1	medium-sized	TRBV7-2	TRBJ1-1	CASSSGQGNRNTEAFF	TGTGCCAGCAGCTCGGGACAGGGCAACAGGAACACTGAAGCTTTCTTT
NA	NA	TRBV12-3/TRBV12-4	TRBJ2-1	CASSLGIGNNEQFF	TGTGCCAGCAGTTTAGGGATAGGGAACAATGAGCAGTTCTTC
NA	few	TRBV6-6	TRBJ2-5	CASSPSSETQYF	TGTGCCAGCAGCCCCTCGTCAGAGACCCAGTACTTC
TRBD1	medium-sized	TRBV3-1	TRBJ1-2	CASSRDRVDYGYTF	TGTGCCAGCAGCCGGGACAGGGTCGACTATGGCTACACCTTC
NA	many	TRBV9	TRBJ2-1	CASKGSGTGNDEQFF	TGTGCCAGCAAAGGGTCCGGAACAGGGAATGATGAGCAGTTCTTC
NA	NA	TRBV5-4	TRBJ1-1	CASSPRDAEAFF	TGTGCCAGCAGCCCCCGGGACGCTGAAGCTTTCTTT
TRBD1	many	TRBV19	TRBJ1-1	CASTQGAGGTEAFF	TGTGCCAGCACTCAGGGGGCGGGGGGCACTGAAGCTTTCTTT
TRBD1	few	TRBV5-1	TRBJ2-2	CASSLGGQTYNTGELFF	TGCGCCAGCAGCTTGGGGGGACAGACTTATAACACCGGGGAGCTGTTTTTT
TRBD2	few	TRBV6-5	TRBJ2-5	CASSYSFLAGETQYF	TGTGCCAGCAGTTACTCGTTTCTAGCGGGCGAGACCCAGTACTTC
NA	many	TRBV18	TRBJ2-5	CASSPLGALQETQYF	TGTGCCAGCTCACCACTTGGGGCCTTACAAGAGACCCAGTACTTC
NA	NA	TRBV15	TRBJ2-2	CATSQGWADTGELFF	TGTGCCACCAGTCAAGGGTGGGCGGACACCGGGGAGCTGTTTTTT
NA	many	TRBV18	TRBJ1-1	CASSRPAQEAFF	TGTGCCAGCTCTCGACCGGCCCAAGAAGCTTTCTTT
NA	NA	TRBV11-3	TRBJ1-1	CASSLGPTAEAFF	TGTGCCAGCAGCTTAGGGCCGACTGCCGAAGCTTTCTTT
NA	NA	TRBV5-1	TRBJ2-3	CASSLSPAGASTDTQYF	TGCGCCAGCAGCTTGAGTCCGGCGGGGGCTAGCACAGATACGCAGTATTTT
NA	many	TRBV3-1	TRBJ2-3	CASSHRSLDTQYF	TGTGCCAGCAGCCATCGGAGTTTAGATACGCAGTATTTT
TRBD1	many	TRBV11-3	TRBJ2-1	CASSTRTGEQFF	TGTGCCAGCAGCACCCGGACAGGCGAGCAGTTCTTC
NA	many	TRBV3-1	TRBJ1-1	CASSQEAGGEAFF	TGTGCCAGCAGCCAAGAGGCCGGCGGTGAAGCTTTCTTT
TRBD1	many	TRBV11-3	TRBJ1-4	CASSVGQGHEKLFF	TGTGCCAGCAGCGTGGGACAGGGTCATGAAAAACTGTTTTTT
NA	many	TRBV6-2/TRBV6-3	TRBJ2-1	CASSYKTPGLQFF	TGTGCCAGCAGTTACAAGACTCCAGGGCTGCAGTTCTTC
TRBD2	NA	TRBV9	TRBJ2-5	CASSARLAGETQYF	TGTGCCAGCAGCGCTCGACTAGCGGGAGAGACCCAGTACTTC
TRBD1	few	TRBV15	TRBJ1-2	CATSRDGGDSRIFYGYTF	TGTGCCACCAGCAGAGATGGGGGGGACAGTCGAATTTTCTATGGCTACACCTTC
NA	many	TRBV7-9	TRBJ1-1	CASSLAWDFNTEAFF	TGTGCCAGCAGCTTAGCCTGGGACTTCAACACTGAAGCTTTCTTT